The clone carrying this TCR beta chain showed up many times. CDR1 and CDR2 (germline): LGHNA, YNFKEQ. The CDR3 is made up of 16 amino acids. The V segment lost 1 base and the J segment 6 bases; nucleotides outside the gene matches: 7. The sorted Tregs were CD4+CD25+CD127-/low cells. Full-length variable regions came from constant-region reverse primers plus semi-nested Nested Universal Primer A PCR. Using its own MiXCR run on the 5' RACE reads, TCRdb lists one record per CDR3 protein. This sample yields over 45,000 distinct CDR3 sequences, of which more than 25% are seen a single time; less than 2.5% belongs to the top ten.

The gene calls are TRBV4-2 and TRBJ1-5, with 9 bases fitting TRBD1. Sequencing used tumor-infiltrating Tregs sorted from the breast tumor. The source of this sequence is a female donor with breast cancer. CDR3 protein: CASSQASRDRVQPQHF. The DNA for the CDR3 is TGTGCCAGCAGCCAAGCCTCCCGGGACAGGGTTCAGCCCCAGCATTTT.